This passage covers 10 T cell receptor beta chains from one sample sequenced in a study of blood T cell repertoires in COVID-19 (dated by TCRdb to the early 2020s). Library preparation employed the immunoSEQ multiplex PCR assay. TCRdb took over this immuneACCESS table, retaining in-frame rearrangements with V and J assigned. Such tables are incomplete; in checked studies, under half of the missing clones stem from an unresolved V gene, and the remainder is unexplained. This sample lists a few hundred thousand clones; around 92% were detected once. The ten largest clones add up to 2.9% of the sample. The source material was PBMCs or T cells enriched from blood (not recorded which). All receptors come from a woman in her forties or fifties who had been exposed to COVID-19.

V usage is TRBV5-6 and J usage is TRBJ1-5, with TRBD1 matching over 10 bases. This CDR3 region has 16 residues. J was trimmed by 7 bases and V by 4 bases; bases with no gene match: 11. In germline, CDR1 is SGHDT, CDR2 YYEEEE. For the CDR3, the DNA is TGTGCCAGCAGCCCGATGACAGGGGGCGTAGGACAGCCCCAGCATTTT. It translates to CASSPMTGGVGQPQHF.

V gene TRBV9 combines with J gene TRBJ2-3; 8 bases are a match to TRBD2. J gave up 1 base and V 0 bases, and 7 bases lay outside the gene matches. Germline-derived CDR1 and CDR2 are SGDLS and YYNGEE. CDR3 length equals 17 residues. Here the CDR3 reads CASSVEGARGGTDTQYF. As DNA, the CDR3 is TGTGCCAGCAGCGTAGAAGGTGCGCGGGGGGGCACAGATACGCAGTATTTT. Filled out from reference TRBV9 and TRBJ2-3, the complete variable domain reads DSGVTQTPKHLITATGQRVTLRCSPRSGDLSVYWYQQSLDQGLQFLIQYYNGEERAKGNILERFSAQQFPDLHSELNLSSLELGDSALYFCASSVEGARGGTDTQYFGPGTRLTVL.

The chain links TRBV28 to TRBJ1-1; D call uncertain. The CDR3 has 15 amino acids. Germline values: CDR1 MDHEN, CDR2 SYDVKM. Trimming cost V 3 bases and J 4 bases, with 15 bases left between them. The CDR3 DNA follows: TGTGCCAGCAGTTTTCCGCAGGCGGGAGGCACTGAAGCTTTCTTT. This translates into CASSFPQAGGTEAFF.

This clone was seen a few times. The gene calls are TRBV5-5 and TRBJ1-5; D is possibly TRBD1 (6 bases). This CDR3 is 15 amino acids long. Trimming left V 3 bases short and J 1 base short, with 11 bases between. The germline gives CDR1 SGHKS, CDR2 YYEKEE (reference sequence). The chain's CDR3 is CASSWYDRSNQPQHF. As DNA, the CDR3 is TGTGCCAGCAGCTGGTACGACAGGAGCAATCAGCCCCAGCATTTT.

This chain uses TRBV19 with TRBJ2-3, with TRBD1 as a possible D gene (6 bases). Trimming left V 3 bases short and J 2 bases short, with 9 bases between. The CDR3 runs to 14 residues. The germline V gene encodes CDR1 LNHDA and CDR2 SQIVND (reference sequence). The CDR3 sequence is CASSIRDNTDTQYF. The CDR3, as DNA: TGTGCCAGTAGTATCAGGGACAACACAGATACGCAGTATTTT.

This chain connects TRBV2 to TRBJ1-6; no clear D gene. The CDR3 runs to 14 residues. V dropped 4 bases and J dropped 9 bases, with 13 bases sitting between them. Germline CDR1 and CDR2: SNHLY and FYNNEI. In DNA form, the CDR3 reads TGTGCCAGCAGTGCTAGGCCTTCGGGTTCACCCCTCCACTTT. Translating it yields CASSARPSGSPLHF.

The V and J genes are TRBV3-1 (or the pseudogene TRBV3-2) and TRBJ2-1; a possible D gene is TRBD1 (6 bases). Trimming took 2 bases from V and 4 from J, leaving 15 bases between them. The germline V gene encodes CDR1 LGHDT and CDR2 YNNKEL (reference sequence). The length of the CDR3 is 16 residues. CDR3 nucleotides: TGTGCCAGCAGCCAACCTGTTACGGGACAATACAATGAGCAGTTCTTC. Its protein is CASSQPVTGQYNEQFF.

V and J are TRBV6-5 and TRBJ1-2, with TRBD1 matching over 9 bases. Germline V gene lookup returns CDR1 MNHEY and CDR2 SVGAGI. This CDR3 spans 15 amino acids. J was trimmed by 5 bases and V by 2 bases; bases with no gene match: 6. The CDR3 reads CASSYATGGGYGYTF. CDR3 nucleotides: TGTGCCAGCAGTTACGCCACAGGGGGCGGTTATGGCTACACCTTC.

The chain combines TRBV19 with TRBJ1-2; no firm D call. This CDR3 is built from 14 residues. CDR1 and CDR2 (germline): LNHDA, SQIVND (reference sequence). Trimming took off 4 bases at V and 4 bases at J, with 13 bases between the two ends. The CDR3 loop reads CASSSVTSLYGYTF. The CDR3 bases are TGTGCCAGTAGTAGCGTGACATCCCTCTATGGCTACACCTTC.

CDR3 sequence: CASSPLPPGDSPLHF. Written as DNA, the CDR3 is TGTGCCAGCTCACCCCTACCTCCCGGGGATTCACCCCTCCACTTT. This chain joins TRBV18 and TRBJ1-6; D gene uncertain. CDR1 is KGHSH, CDR2 LQKENI, per germline. Trimming cost V 3 bases and J 8 bases, with 14 bases left between them. This CDR3 contains 15 residues.